Listed below are T cell receptor beta chains from one sample, sequenced in a study of T cell responses to AZD1222 COVID-19 vaccine. Clones were sequenced by immunoSEQ multiplex PCR, and TCRdb holds only the in-frame ones, with some missing. Of 95,000 to 150,000 clones listed, 89% are singletons. The sample here was peripheral blood, taken on day 0 of AZD1222 vaccination. All receptors come from an adult in good health. CDR3s leave out the opening cysteine and the closing phenylalanine or tryptophan. The order of the fields is V gene, J gene, clone size, CDR3 protein. Clone size is stated in some rows and not others, as once, few, many or a class when expanded.

v_call: TRBV6-5; j_call: TRBJ1-4; clone_size: NA; cdr3_aa: ASSYSGGLNEKLF
v_call: TRBV28; j_call: TRBJ1-3; clone_size: NA; cdr3_aa: ASSLPTPPGNTIY
v_call: TRBV21-1; j_call: TRBJ1-5; clone_size: NA; cdr3_aa: ASSIRQGGNYSNQPQH
v_call: TRBV2; j_call: TRBJ1-2; clone_size: once; cdr3_aa: ASSALRTGGGGGYT
v_call: TRBV6-5; j_call: TRBJ2-4; clone_size: NA; cdr3_aa: ASRGLAVAKNIQY
v_call: TRBV5-8; j_call: TRBJ2-3; clone_size: NA; cdr3_aa: ASSWLIPDTQY
v_call: TRBV3-1/TRBV3-2; j_call: TRBJ2-1; clone_size: NA; cdr3_aa: ASSQEGWAYNEQF
v_call: TRBV6-5; j_call: TRBJ2-7; clone_size: NA; cdr3_aa: ASVAGTGLEQY
v_call: TRBV11-2; j_call: TRBJ2-3; clone_size: NA; cdr3_aa: ASSRSGVGTDTQY
v_call: TRBV5-6; j_call: TRBJ1-3; clone_size: NA; cdr3_aa: ASSFKTGNTIY
v_call: TRBV25-1; j_call: TRBJ1-1; clone_size: NA; cdr3_aa: ASSEFLGPDRAF
v_call: TRBV30; j_call: TRBJ2-7; clone_size: NA; cdr3_aa: AWSVSKSTEQY
v_call: TRBV11-2; j_call: TRBJ2-1; clone_size: NA; cdr3_aa: ASSLQGAGATEQF
v_call: TRBV21-1; j_call: TRBJ2-3; clone_size: NA; cdr3_aa: ASSTTHDRDRGLTDTQY
v_call: TRBV28; j_call: TRBJ1-4; clone_size: NA; cdr3_aa: ASTELQATNEKLF
v_call: TRBV2; j_call: TRBJ1-5; clone_size: NA; cdr3_aa: ASSGGGRGYQPQH
v_call: TRBV14; j_call: TRBJ2-7; clone_size: NA; cdr3_aa: ASSQVAGPYEQY
v_call: TRBV6-4; j_call: TRBJ2-2; clone_size: NA; cdr3_aa: ASSDRRGTGELF
v_call: TRBV5-1; j_call: TRBJ2-1; clone_size: NA; cdr3_aa: ASSLAGVRQF
v_call: TRBV7-9; j_call: TRBJ1-1; clone_size: NA; cdr3_aa: AGTGVYSEAF
v_call: TRBV28; j_call: TRBJ1-4; clone_size: NA; cdr3_aa: ASSNGHFATNEKLF
v_call: TRBV28; j_call: TRBJ2-7; clone_size: NA; cdr3_aa: ASSPPGLAGGHPLYEQY
v_call: TRBV6-5; j_call: TRBJ1-5; clone_size: NA; cdr3_aa: ASSRTGGRNQPQH
v_call: TRBV3-1/TRBV3-2; j_call: TRBJ2-2; clone_size: NA; cdr3_aa: ASRRTGVNTGELF
v_call: TRBV19; j_call: TRBJ1-5; clone_size: NA; cdr3_aa: ASSIGGINQPQH
v_call: TRBV5-1; j_call: TRBJ2-7; clone_size: once; cdr3_aa: ASSFNPGTGSYEQY
v_call: TRBV5-8; j_call: TRBJ2-5; clone_size: NA; cdr3_aa: ASSYRETQY
v_call: TRBV10-1; j_call: TRBJ2-3; clone_size: NA; cdr3_aa: ASTGPSSTDTQY
v_call: TRBV24-1; j_call: TRBJ2-2; clone_size: NA; cdr3_aa: ATSDLGRGDTGELF
v_call: TRBV30; j_call: TRBJ1-1; clone_size: NA; cdr3_aa: AREEGGNTEAF
v_call: TRBV11-3; j_call: TRBJ1-1; clone_size: NA; cdr3_aa: ASSFSANTEAF
v_call: TRBV6-5; j_call: TRBJ2-3; clone_size: NA; cdr3_aa: ASRPDSFTDTQY
v_call: TRBV6-5; j_call: TRBJ2-7; clone_size: NA; cdr3_aa: ASRRDVRGSYEQY
v_call: TRBV27; j_call: TRBJ1-4; clone_size: NA; cdr3_aa: AGLPISTNEKLF
v_call: TRBV28; j_call: TRBJ1-6; clone_size: NA; cdr3_aa: AWCNVNSPLH
v_call: TRBV6-5; j_call: TRBJ1-3; clone_size: NA; cdr3_aa: ASSPAGSGNTIY